A selection of T cell receptor beta chains follows, all from one sample in a study of molecular identifiers for immune sequencing clone quantification. TCRdb fed the PCR reads into MiXCR, producing one record per CDR3 protein. In the table there are approximately 500,000 distinct CDR3 sequences, about 21% of which are singletons. The sequenced sample was naive CD8+ T cells from blood, with Jurkat cell RNA spiked in. These receptors all stem from a human donor in good health. Some libraries in this study had Jurkat cell RNA spiked in. Each CDR3 is given with its conserved first and last residue.

V: TRBV28
J: TRBJ2-7
CDR3: CASSSIVIGRPYEQYF

V: TRBV3-1
J: TRBJ1-2
CDR3: CASSQGSRLNYGYTF

V: TRBV5-6
J: TRBJ2-1
CDR3: CASSLVRGAYNEQFF

V: TRBV15
J: TRBJ2-3
CDR3: CATGIRGPTDTQYF

V: TRBV25-1
J: TRBJ2-1
CDR3: CASSRTSFYNEQFF

V: TRBV7-2
J: TRBJ2-1
CDR3: CAGSLAWDEQFF

V: TRBV30
J: TRBJ2-7
CDR3: CAWGFGGTDYEQYF

V: TRBV9
J: TRBJ1-1
CDR3: CASSYDRVGTEAFF

V: TRBV28
J: TRBJ1-1
CDR3: CASRYVLSVATEAFF

V: TRBV27
J: TRBJ2-5
CDR3: CASSLEGGSETQYF

V: TRBV12-3/TRBV12-4
J: TRBJ2-3
CDR3: CASSRQGLAGGPMDTQYF

V: TRBV7-2
J: TRBJ2-3
CDR3: CASSLAGTSGASTDTQYF

V: TRBV5-5
J: TRBJ2-7
CDR3: CASSFFQGSYEQYF

V: TRBV7-9
J: TRBJ2-7
CDR3: CASRPASQGGEQYF

V: TRBV7-2
J: TRBJ2-7
CDR3: CASRDIAGGSYEQYF

V: TRBV20-1
J: TRBJ1-6
CDR3: CSAREQTDPLHF

V: TRBV7-2
J: TRBJ2-7
CDR3: CASSFSGPSHYEQYF